The source of this TCR beta chain is a study of graft-versus-host responses after intestinal transplantation. The wider study: Tacrolimus and steroids were given for about 3 years to all recipients after anti-thymocyte globulin induction. Study-level points and caveats: Researchers found peak circulating GvH clone levels linked to early post-transplant HvG declines. Patients with graft-donor T cell macrochimerism had high graft-versus-host to host-versus-graft clonal ratios in allografts.

The CDR3 has 11 amino acids. Germline-derived CDR1 and CDR2 are SGHAT and FQNNGV. The table came from immunoSEQ multiplex PCR; TCRdb's copy has only in-frame clones and leaves some out. Of some 76,000 clones listed, around 86% are singletons. On this clone itself: Its antigen is undetermined. At one end, the junction sequence differs from germline, possibly due to a read error.

The V gene is TRBV11-2, the J gene TRBJ2-1; 7 positions match TRBD2. The receptor was derived from a human donor who was the organ donor for an intestinal transplant. The sequencing here drew on unstimulated CD8+ T cells sorted from spleen or lymph node cells, taken before transplant. CDR3 sequence: CASSLDAGEIF. The CDR3 DNA is TGTGCCAGCAGCTTAGATGCGGGGGAGATCTTC.